This T cell receptor beta chain is drawn from a study of PD-L1 blockade in urothelial cancer. Study information: Prior exposure to chemotherapy in patients amounted to 0 to 3 regimens received.

Profiling relied on immunoSEQ multiplex PCR, and the TCRdb table lists in-frame clones only, not all of them. In the table there are 55,000 to 70,000 clones, around 84% of which are singletons. V dropped 3 bases and J dropped 11 bases, with 23 bases sitting between them. Germline V gene lookup returns CDR1 SGHRS and CDR2 YFSETQ. CDR3 size: 15 residues. This TCR was recovered from a man in his forties or fifties with urothelial cancer. V and J are TRBV5-1 and TRBJ2-5; tentatively, D is TRBD1 (6 bases). The sequencing used PBMCs, collected around atezolizumab (anti-PD-L1) treatment. CDR3 amino acids: CASSWSRTVPESQYF. In DNA, the CDR3 is TGCGCCAGCAGCTGGAGCCGGACAGTACCCGAATCACAGTACTTC.